The clone carrying this T cell receptor (beta chain) was recorded only once. The CDR3 runs to 13 residues. Deletions cut 7 bases from V and 2 bases from J, with 11 bases between. Germline V CDR1 and CDR2: MDHEN, SYDVKM. In the original processing: Nucleated cell number was recorded as an estimate derived from reference gene primer amplification. Measured with immunoSEQ multiplex PCR; TCRdb has only the in-frame clones, and not every one. V, J and clone size were drawn from that table, and D and trimming were deduced from the DNA. The sample contains under 200,000 clones, roughly 80% of which appear only once. These data belong to a study of blood T cell repertoires in COVID-19. For the study at large: Both acute and convalescent COVID-19 samples were obtained from the United States, Italy and Spain.

Sequencing was done on a sample of peripheral blood. The rearrangement links TRBV28 to TRBJ1-2, with no clear D. This receptor was taken from a man between 18 and 29 years old with active or convalescent COVID-19. CDR3 region: CASTPTGNYGYTF. DNA for the CDR3: TGTGCCAGCACCCCAACGGGGAACTATGGCTACACCTTC.